These 28 T cell receptor beta chains were all obtained from the same sample, sequenced in a study of radiation and T cells in renal cell carcinoma. TCRdb's table, derived via immunoSEQ multiplex PCR, lists solely in-frame clones and lacks some. The data contain tens of thousands of clones, 78% of them singletons. Indicated time point: baseline pretreatment blood. The treatment here: 15 Gy SBRT to primary tumor, nephrectomy 4 weeks later. The sequences come from blood, collected from a patient whose treatment included radiotherapy and nephrectomy. The receptors were sampled from a man in his sixties with renal cell carcinoma.

The V and J genes are TRBV7-2 and TRBJ2-5, with 13 bases identical to TRBD2. The V gene's germline CDR1 is SGHTA and CDR2 FQGNSA. CDR3 size: 17 residues. The trim removed 3 bases at V and 1 base at J, leaving 5 bases unmatched. The CDR3 loop reads CASSLRTSGGFQETQYF. In DNA, the CDR3 is TGTGCCAGCAGCTTGAGGACTAGCGGGGGATTCCAAGAGACCCAGTACTTC.

V gene TRBV4-2 combines with J gene TRBJ2-5; maybe TRBD2 (6 bases). Germline CDR1 and CDR2: LGHNA and YNFKEQ. V gave up 1 base and J gave up 0 bases, with 9 bases separating them. The CDR3 is 15 residues long. CDR3 loop: CASSQVGGDQETQYF. The CDR3 DNA reads as TGTGCCAGCAGCCAAGTCGGGGGAGACCAAGAGACCCAGTACTTC.

The V call is TRBV4-3, the J call TRBJ2-1, with D possibly TRBD2 on 6 matching bases. The CDR3 loop spans 15 amino acids. Between the trimmed V and J ends, which lost 3 bases and 3 bases, there was a span of 12 bases. Germline V gives CDR1 LGHNA, CDR2 YSLEER. As DNA, the CDR3 is TGCGCCAGCAGCCATTCGGGACTTATCTACAATGAGCAGTTCTTC. Its protein product is CASSHSGLIYNEQFF.

This clone was picked up one time. The chain joins TRBV27 to TRBJ2-1; D call uncertain. Germline CDR1 is MNHEY and CDR2 is SMNVEV (reference sequence). This CDR3 is 16 amino acids long. V lost 0 bases to trimming and J lost 0 bases, with 9 bases between them. The CDR3 loop is CASSLSGPTSYNEQFF. CDR3 coding DNA: TGTGCCAGCAGTTTATCAGGGCCTACCTCCTACAATGAGCAGTTCTTC.

The chain combines TRBV21-1 with TRBJ2-2. TRBV21-1 is an annotated pseudogene. CDR3 length equals 14 residues. CDR3 amino acids: CASSKGTDPGELFF. CDR3 nucleotide sequence: TGTGCCAGCAGCAAAGGAACCGATCCCGGGGAGCTGTTTTTT.

The CDR3 bases are TGTGCCAGCAGCTTGGGGGGACAGGGGGACGAAAAACTGTTTTTT. Amino acids: CASSLGGQGDEKLFF. The rearrangement joins TRBV5-4 to TRBJ1-4, with 11 nucleotides matching TRBD1. From germline, CDR1 is SGHNT and CDR2 YYREEE (reference sequence). The CDR3 spans 15 residues. The V and J ends lost 0 bases and 8 bases, in that order; junction bases with no gene match: 3.

The chain links TRBV27 to TRBJ2-5; no clear D gene. Trimming stripped 2 bases from V and 6 bases from J, with 19 bases between. The germline gives CDR1 MNHEY, CDR2 SMNVEV (reference sequence). The CDR3 extends over 16 amino acids. CDR3 in DNA: TGTGCCAGCAGTTTAGCGTCCGGGCAGCCCCCTAAGACCCAGTACTTC. Its protein is CASSLASGQPPKTQYF.

The V gene is TRBV19, the J gene TRBJ2-7; D may be TRBD1 (5 bases). V lost 7 bases and J lost 5, with 15 bases in between. CDR1 is LNHDA, CDR2 SQIVND, per germline (reference sequence). The CDR3 contains 13 residues. Here the CDR3 reads CASTGAGSHEQYF. As DNA, the CDR3 is TGTGCCAGTACCGGAGCAGGGTCCCACGAGCAGTACTTC.

The chain couples TRBV19 to TRBJ1-4, with TRBD1 matching 7 bases. Germline V gene data show CDR1 as LNHDA and CDR2 as SQIVND (reference sequence). CDR3 length: 15 residues. Germline trimming cut 4 bases from V and 4 bases from J; bases unmatched to any gene: 6. CDR3 region: CASSRGQVDNEKLFF. The CDR3 DNA reads TGTGCCAGTAGTAGAGGACAGGTCGATAATGAAAAACTGTTTTTT.

V gene TRBV5-1 combines with J gene TRBJ2-7; D is perhaps TRBD2 (6 bases). The CDR3 totals 13 residues. V shed 7 bases and J shed 4 bases, with 15 bases lying between them. Germline CDR1 is SGHRS and CDR2 is YFSETQ. The DNA for the CDR3 is TGCGCCAGCGGACTCCGGGACTTATACGAGCAGTACTTC. It yields the protein CASGLRDLYEQYF. The full variable domain, with the rest looked up from reference TRBV5-1 and TRBJ2-7, is KAGVTQTPRYLIKTRGQQVTLSCSPISGHRSVSWYQQTPGQGLQFLFEYFSETQRNKGNFPGRFSGRQFSNSRSEMNVSTLELGDSALYLCASGLRDLYEQYFGPGTRLTVT.

The CDR3: CATSPRLSGANEQFF. CDR3 DNA: TGTGCCACCAGCCCGCGACTGTCCGGTGCGAATGAGCAGTTCTTC. This chain joins TRBV15 and TRBJ2-1; no reliable D call. There are 15 residues in the CDR3. V lost 5 bases, J lost 7 bases, and 18 bases lay in between. Germline values: CDR1 LNHNV, CDR2 YYDKDF (reference sequence).

This clone was observed a few times. The chain couples TRBV19 to TRBJ1-1, with 12 bases matching TRBD1. Germline values: CDR1 LNHDA, CDR2 SQIVND (reference sequence). This CDR3 contains 15 residues. V shed 3 bases and J 11 bases; nucleotides not matched to a gene: 10. The CDR3 nucleotides are TGTGCCAGTAGTATTCCGGGACAGGGGGCTGGGCAGGCTTTCTTT. The encoded protein is CASSIPGQGAGQAFF.

The V and J genes are TRBV5-4 and TRBJ2-6; TRBD1 might be the D (6 bases). The CDR3 consists of 19 residues. The germline V and J ends were trimmed by 5 bases and 0 bases, with 21 bases remaining between them. Germline loops: CDR1 SGHNT, CDR2 YYREEE (reference sequence). The CDR3 loop is CASRTAGTSTSSGANVLTF. The CDR3 DNA follows: TGTGCCAGCAGAACCGCCGGGACATCAACCAGCTCTGGGGCCAACGTCCTGACTTTC. The full variable domain, in which reference TRBV5-4 and TRBJ2-6 provide the parts outside the CDR3, is ETGVTQSPTHLIKTRGQQVTLRCSSQSGHNTVSWYQQALGQGPQFIFQYYREEENGRGNFPPRFSGLQFPNYSSELNVNALELDDSALYLCASRTAGTSTSSGANVLTFGAGSRLTVL.

The genes are TRBV5-1 and TRBJ1-2, with TRBD1 identical over 7 bases. The CDR3 loop spans 14 amino acids. Trimming cost V 4 bases and J 1 base; bases outside gene matches: 4. Germline V gene data show CDR1 as SGHRS and CDR2 as YFSETQ. CDR3 region: CASSPGQLNYGYTF. In nucleotides, the CDR3 is TGCGCCAGCAGCCCGGGACAGCTTAACTATGGCTACACCTTC.

This clone was found once. V gene TRBV7-6 combines with J gene TRBJ1-1, with a weak D call TRBD1 (6 bases). The CDR3 contains 17 residues. Germline V gene sequence: CDR1 SGHVS, CDR2 FNYEAQ. V shed 2 bases and J shed 4 bases, with 20 bases lying between them. In DNA form, the CDR3 reads TGTGCCAGCAGCTTATCTTCGTGGCAGGGGAAGGCCACTGAAGCTTTCTTT. Its translation is CASSLSSWQGKATEAFF.

V usage is TRBV27 and J usage is TRBJ2-7; TRBD1 matches at 7 bases. The J segment lost 0 bases and the V segment lost 3 bases, leaving 20 bases of the junction unmatched. The CDR3 loop spans 20 amino acids. CDR1 MNHEY and CDR2 SMNVEV come from the germline V gene (reference sequence). CDR3 sequence reads: CASSFYGTVDSRPPSYEQYV. Here the CDR3 DNA reads TGTGCCAGCAGTTTCTACGGGACAGTGGACTCACGACCCCCCTCCTACGAGCAGTACGTC.

The chain combines TRBV18 with TRBJ1-5; a possible D gene is TRBD1 (5 bases). V lost 6 bases and J lost 1, with 10 bases in between. CDR1 is KGHSH, CDR2 LQKENI, per germline. The CDR3 contains 14 residues. CDR3 DNA: TGTGCCAGCTCCTCGGGGGGGAGCAATCAGCCCCAGCATTTT. Its protein is CASSSGGSNQPQHF.

V usage is TRBV28 and J usage is TRBJ1-4; D remains unclear. Trimming took 4 bases from V and 7 from J, leaving 10 bases between them. Germline V lookup: CDR1 MDHEN, CDR2 SYDVKM. This CDR3 contains 13 residues. The CDR3 DNA is TGTGCCAGCAGTTACGAGGGAGGTGAAAAACTGTTTTTT. As protein: CASSYEGGEKLFF.

CDR3 in DNA: TGTGCCAGCTCACCACCGGGACTAGCGGACAATGAGCAGTTCTTC. Residues: CASSPPGLADNEQFF. The chain is built from TRBV18 and TRBJ2-1; 11 bases are shared with TRBD2. Germline V gives CDR1 KGHSH, CDR2 LQKENI. This CDR3 is built from 15 residues. The V gene end was trimmed by 0 bases and the J gene end by 5 bases; junction bases not matched to a gene: 0. Full variable domain (outside the CDR3, taken from reference TRBV18 and TRBJ2-1): NAGVMQNPRHLVRRRGQEARLRCSPMKGHSHVYWYRQLPEEGLKFMVYLQKENIIDESGMPKERFSAEFPKEGPSILRIQQVVRGDSAAYFCASSPPGLADNEQFFGPGTRLTVL.

The chain couples TRBV9 to TRBJ2-3; 11 bases map to TRBD2. Losses at the gene ends were 3 bases for V and 5 bases for J; bases not matched to a gene: 11. Germline loops: CDR1 SGDLS, CDR2 YYNGEE. The CDR3 length is 17 residues. The CDR3 loop is CASSATVSGGAGDTQYF. CDR3 DNA: TGTGCCAGCAGCGCGACCGTTAGCGGGGGGGCAGGAGATACGCAGTATTTT.

J is TRBJ2-1 and V is TRBV6-1; 16 nucleotides line up with TRBD2. Germline CDR1 reads MNHNS; CDR2 reads SASEGT. The V and J ends lost 8 bases and 7 bases, in that order; junction bases with no gene match: 5. The CDR3 is 15 residues long. This CDR3 is CASGGTSGRENEQFF. CDR3 coding DNA: TGTGCCAGCGGGGGGACTAGCGGGAGGGAGAATGAGCAGTTCTTC.

This sequence joins TRBV4-1 and TRBJ2-7; 7 nucleotides match TRBD1. With V trimmed by 0 bases and J by 2 bases, 7 bases remained unmatched. The V gene's germline CDR1 is MGHRA and CDR2 YSYEKL. CDR3 length: 16 residues. The CDR3 reads CASSQDPGQSTYEQYV. CDR3 nucleotides: TGCGCCAGCAGCCAAGATCCGGGACAGAGTACCTACGAGCAGTACGTC.

This clone was detected a few times. This chain links TRBV29-1 with TRBJ1-2; 7 nucleotides match TRBD1. Germline assignment: CDR1 SQVTM and CDR2 ANQGSEA. The CDR3 is 11 amino acids. V trimming: 7 bases; J trimming: 4 bases; junction bases outside the gene matches: 3. The CDR3 bases are TGCAGCGGAACAGGGGCCTATGGCTACACCTTC. Translating it yields CSGTGAYGYTF.

The rearrangement links TRBV7-2 to TRBJ1-3; 9 nucleotides match TRBD1. Germline V gene data show CDR1 as SGHTA and CDR2 as FQGNSA. J lost 1 base, V lost 2 bases, and 3 bases had no gene match. This CDR3 has 16 residues. The CDR3 here is CASSLTGTGSGNTIYF. CDR3 DNA sequence: TGTGCCAGCAGCTTAACCGGGACAGGGTCTGGAAACACCATATATTTT.

V gene TRBV2 combines with J gene TRBJ1-6; D is undetermined. This CDR3 spans 15 amino acids. Germline loops: CDR1 SNHLY, CDR2 FYNNEI. V lost 8 bases and J 2 bases, leaving 13 bases between the germline ends. The CDR3 DNA is TGTGCCAGCGGAGGAGGGATGACCTATAATTCACCCCTCCACTTT. This codes for CASGGGMTYNSPLHF. The variable domain in full, completed from reference TRBV2 and TRBJ1-6, reads EPEVTQTPSHQVTQMGQEVILRCVPISNHLYFYWYRQILGQKVEFLVSFYNNEISEKSEIFDDQFSVERPDGSNFTLKIRSTKLEDSAMYFCASGGGMTYNSPLHFGNGTRLTVT.

This clone was found once. This chain links TRBV11-3 with TRBJ2-3; D could derive from TRBD1 or TRBD2 (5 bases each). V dropped 5 bases and J dropped 5 bases, with 14 bases sitting between them. Germline assignment: CDR1 SGHNT and CDR2 YENEEA. This CDR3 spans 14 amino acids. Here the CDR3 reads CASSPGTTGDTQYF. The CDR3 DNA reads TGTGCCAGCAGCCCCGGGACCACTGGAGATACGCAGTATTTT.

A few counts support this clone. The chain has TRBV29-1 and TRBJ2-7; D gene ambiguous. The V end was cut by 3 bases, the J end by 9 bases, with 12 bases between. The CDR3 sequence is 11 residues long. Germline CDR1 SQVTM, CDR2 ANQGSEA. CDR3 in DNA: TGCAGCGTTGACGACACGTTTGGGCAGTACTTC. Translated, it gives CSVDDTFGQYF.

The genes are TRBV15 and TRBJ1-2; 10 nucleotides line up with TRBD1. Germline loops: CDR1 LNHNV, CDR2 YYDKDF (reference sequence). V shed 5 bases, J shed 4 bases, and the junction held 7 bases outside the gene matches. The CDR3 loop spans 15 amino acids. CDR3 coding DNA: TGTGCCACCAGCTTTCAGAGGGACAGGGGCTATGGCTACACCTTC. Translation: CATSFQRDRGYGYTF. Full variable domain (rest looked up from reference TRBV15 and TRBJ1-2): DAMVIQNPRYQVTQFGKPVTLSCSQTLNHNVMYWYQQKSSQAPKLLFHYYDKDFNNEADTPDNFQSRRPNTSFCFLDIRSPGLGDTAMYLCATSFQRDRGYGYTFGSGTRLTVV.